Detailed here is one T cell receptor beta chain. The sample belongs to a study of shared clonotypes between healthy human individuals. Whole-study context: CD4 naive and CD4 memory each took three plates per donor, while CD8 naive took two and CD8 memory one.

The table came from immunoSEQ multiplex PCR; TCRdb's copy has only in-frame clones and leaves some out. Among over 1.4 million clones listed, around 95% were seen once. The donor population consisted of healthy HIV-negative adults with no recent acute infections or vaccinations. CDR3 size: 16 residues. Germline CDR1 is KGHSH and CDR2 is LQKENI. V dropped 4 bases and J dropped 3 bases, with 15 bases sitting between them. Sequenced sample: naive CD4+ T cells sorted from blood. The subset here: CD45RA+ positively selected. This TCR derives from a man aged 30 to 45 in good health. The chain combines TRBV18 with TRBJ2-2, with D unclear. The CDR3 here is CASSQTVGPYTGELFF. CDR3 bases: TGTGCCAGCTCACAGACGGTCGGACCATACACCGGGGAGCTGTTTTTT.